A selection of T cell receptor beta chains follows, all from one sample in a study of T cells in Graves' hyperthyroidism and ophthalmopathy. TCRdb called the multiplex PCR reads again in MiXCR, with one record for every CDR3 protein. This repertoire shows 330,000 or so distinct CDR3 sequences, 15% to 20% found once; its top ten account for less than 20%. The source material was blood. All receptors derive from a woman between 35 and 50 years old with Graves' ophthalmopathy. The CDR3 runs from the conserved cysteine through the conserved F or W. The D gene is left open where the match is weak. Part of the rows lack a size; the others show once, few, many or a class for expanded clones.

size	D	V	J	DNA	CDR3
many	NA	TRBV28	TRBJ1-2	TGTGCCAGCAACGATGCTCATCGGACCGGCGTGGATCGATATGGCTACACCTTC	CASNDAHRTGVDRYGYTF
NA	TRBD1	TRBV14	TRBJ1-5	TGTGCCAGCAGCCGAAACAGGGGTCAGCCCCAGCATTTT	CASSRNRGQPQHF
many	TRBD1	TRBV28	TRBJ1-1	TGTGCCAGCAGTTTACAGGGGGGAAGTGAAGCTTTCTTT	CASSLQGGSEAFF
NA	TRBD1	TRBV28	TRBJ2-7	TGTGCCAGCAGTTTGATGGACAGGGTCTACGAGCAGTACTTC	CASSLMDRVYEQYF
many	NA	TRBV4-2	TRBJ2-7	TGTGCCAGCAGCCCTCCGGGACGGATCTACGAGCAGTACTTC	CASSPPGRIYEQYF
many	NA	TRBV6-5	TRBJ1-5	TGTGCCAGCAAATCTGAGGGACCGAGCAATCAGCCCCAGCATTTT	CASKSEGPSNQPQHF
many	NA	TRBV20-1	TRBJ2-7	TGCAGTGCTAGAGATCTCCGGACAGTGGTCTACGAGCAGTACTTC	CSARDLRTVVYEQYF
NA	TRBD2	TRBV19	TRBJ2-2	TGTGCCAGTATACCCATGACTAGCGGGAATAGAGACACCGGGGAGCTGTTTTTT	CASIPMTSGNRDTGELFF
many	TRBD2	TRBV7-2	TRBJ2-7	TGTGCCAGCAGCATAGGACTAGCGGGAGGATACGAGCAGTACTTC	CASSIGLAGGYEQYF
few	TRBD1	TRBV29-1	TRBJ1-1	TGCAGCGTCTCGACAGGGGACACTGAAGCTTTCTTT	CSVSTGDTEAFF
many	NA	TRBV29-1	TRBJ1-2	TGCAGCGCCAGAAGGGGGGTAGATGGCTACACCTTC	CSARRGVDGYTF
many	NA	TRBV12-3/TRBV12-4	TRBJ2-7	TGTGCCAGCAGTTCAACGACAGGCTATACCTACGAGCAGTACTTC	CASSSTTGYTYEQYF
many	NA	TRBV29-1	TRBJ1-1	TGCAGCGTTTCCCCGAGGTCGAAGCTGGGGCACACTGAAGCTTTCTTT	CSVSPRSKLGHTEAFF
many	NA	TRBV27	TRBJ2-4	TGTGCCAGCAAGACCCAAGACCCTGACGGTATGGTGGACATTCAGTACTTC	CASKTQDPDGMVDIQYF
many	TRBD1	TRBV4-3	TRBJ2-7	TGCGCCAGCAGCCAAGATTCAGGGGGCGGTGAGCAGTACTTC	CASSQDSGGGEQYF
many	NA	TRBV24-1	TRBJ2-2	TGTGCCGCATTGGAAACTAGGTCCGGGGAGCTGTTTTTT	CAALETRSGELFF
NA	TRBD2	TRBV5-1	TRBJ2-5	TGCGCCAGCAGCATAACGACTAGCGGGGGGCAGGCCCAGTACTTC	CASSITTSGGQAQYF
many	TRBD1	TRBV24-1	TRBJ2-2	TGTGCCACCAGTGATCCCGGGACAGGGGGCTCCGGGGAGCTGTTTTTT	CATSDPGTGGSGELFF
many	TRBD2	TRBV27	TRBJ2-2	TGTGCCAGCAGTTTATTTACTAGCGGGTACACCGGGGAGCTGTTTTTT	CASSLFTSGYTGELFF
once	NA	TRBV29-1	TRBJ1-2	TGCAGCACCGGACCCCCCCCTCGCAGGGGAGAGGGCTACATCTTC	CSTGPPPRRGEGYIF
many	NA	TRBV20-1	TRBJ1-5	TGCAGTGCTGTTAGGGACCGCAATCAGCCCCAGCATTTT	CSAVRDRNQPQHF
once	TRBD2	TRBV6-2/TRBV6-3	TRBJ2-5	TGTGCCAGCAGCTCTAGTCGTGGACTAGCGGGAGGGAGAGAGACCCAGTACTTC	CASSSSRGLAGGRETQYF
many	NA	TRBV12-3/TRBV12-4	TRBJ2-7	TGTGCCAGCAGTGCAGGGGTCTACGAGCAGTACTTC	CASSAGVYEQYF
many	NA	TRBV28	TRBJ1-2	TGTGCCAGCAGTTTGGTAGAAAGCTATGGCTACACCTTC	CASSLVESYGYTF
many	TRBD1	TRBV11-2	TRBJ1-5	TGTGCCAGCAGTACAGGGACAGGGACAAATCAGCCCCAGCATTTT	CASSTGTGTNQPQHF
NA	NA	TRBV6-5	TRBJ1-1	TGTGCCAGCAGTTACTCTACGGTTGTCCCCAGGAACACTGAAGCTTTCTTT	CASSYSTVVPRNTEAFF
many	NA	TRBV12-3/TRBV12-4	TRBJ1-2	TGTGCCATAGACAGGCGCTTGGGGTATGGCTACACCTTC	CAIDRRLGYGYTF
many	TRBD1	TRBV29-1	TRBJ1-2	TGCAGCGTTGAAGATGTCCTGGACAGGGGAAGTAGGTACACCTTC	CSVEDVLDRGSRYTF